These 21 T cell receptor beta chains came from one sample sequenced in a study of blood T cell repertoires in COVID-19. Produced via immunoSEQ multiplex PCR; TCRdb's table is partial and in-frame only. The sample carries roughly 230,000 clones, 85% recorded once. The sample comprised PBMCs or T cells enriched from blood (not recorded which). The receptor set was obtained from a woman aged 50 to 65 who had been exposed to COVID-19.

The chain couples TRBV7-7 to TRBJ2-2, with 10 bases lining up with TRBD2. The ends lost 5 bases at V and 10 bases at J; junction bases unmatched: 10. The length of the CDR3 is 15 residues. Germline V gene sequence: CDR1 SSHAT, CDR2 FNYEAQ (reference sequence). The CDR3 protein is CASSPTSGGAAELFF. The DNA of the CDR3 is TGTGCCAGCAGCCCTACGAGCGGGGGGGCGGCGGAGCTGTTTTTT.

V usage is TRBV4-3 and J usage is TRBJ1-2; D gene unclear. Per germline, CDR1 LGHNA and CDR2 YSLEER. The V end lost 4 bases, the J end lost 10 bases, and 19 bases lay between the germline ends. There are 14 residues in the CDR3. CDR3 residues: CASSPVVGQLAYTF. CDR3 sequence (DNA): TGCGCCAGCAGCCCCGTGGTTGGGCAGTTGGCCTACACCTTC.

V gene TRBV7-2 combines with J gene TRBJ1-1; a possible D gene is TRBD1 (6 bases). Trimming removed 5 bases from V and 10 bases from J, with 14 bases in between. Per the germline V gene, CDR1 is SGHTA and CDR2 is FQGNSA. This CDR3 region has 12 residues. The CDR3 DNA reads as TGTGCCAGCAGCCACCAGATAGGGGGAGCTTTCTTT. Protein product: CASSHQIGGAFF.

The chain has TRBV27 and TRBJ1-2, with D perhaps TRBD1 (5 bases). Per the germline V gene, CDR1 is MNHEY and CDR2 is SMNVEV (reference sequence). This CDR3 has 13 residues. Trimming shortened V by 7 bases and J by 1 base, and 10 bases separated the two germline ends. CDR3 protein: CASKPGRNYGYTF. The CDR3 DNA reads as TGTGCCAGCAAGCCAGGGCGTAACTATGGCTACACCTTC.

The rearrangement uses TRBV2 and TRBJ2-7; TRBD2 aligns across 8 bases. Trimming cost V 7 bases and J 5 bases; bases outside gene matches: 10. The CDR3 is 14 amino acids. The germline CDR1 and CDR2 sequences are SNHLY and FYNNEI. CDR3 loop: CASTRTSQTHEQYF. The CDR3 bases are TGTGCCAGCACTCGGACTAGCCAGACACACGAGCAGTACTTC.

The chain carries TRBV7-2 and TRBJ1-2; TRBD1 might be the D (6 bases). Germline V gene sequence: CDR1 SGHTA, CDR2 FQGNSA. V was pared by 5 bases and J by 2 bases, with 18 bases between. The CDR3 is made up of 16 amino acids. The CDR3 protein is CASSPAGGHLNYGYTF. DNA of the CDR3: TGTGCCAGCAGCCCGGCGGGGGGACATTTGAACTATGGCTACACCTTC.

A note on this clone: The same CDR3 also results from other DNA sequences found in this sample. This sequence joins TRBV24-1 and TRBJ2-1; D gene unclear. The CDR3 contains 11 residues. Germline V gene sequence: CDR1 KGHDR, CDR2 SFDVKD. Trimming took off 5 bases at V and 5 bases at J, with 3 bases between the two ends. The CDR3 nucleotides read TGTGCCACCAGTGGCGACAATGAGCAGTTCTTC. This codes for CATSGDNEQFF.

The sample holds a few counts of this clone. J is TRBJ1-3 and V is TRBV6-5; a weak D match, TRBD1 (5 bases). This CDR3 comprises 13 residues. Trimming took off 6 bases at V and 4 bases at J, with 10 bases between the two ends. Germline CDR1 and CDR2: MNHEY and SVGAGI. The CDR3 loop is CASSQYRGNTIYF. CDR3 in DNA: TGTGCCAGCAGCCAATACAGGGGAAACACCATATATTTT.

This chain links TRBV6-2 or TRBV6-3 with TRBJ2-7, with a possible D match to TRBD1 (5 bases). CDR3 length: 13 residues. The germline CDR1 and CDR2 sequences are MNHEY and SVGEGT. V was shortened by 6 bases and J by 3 bases, with 12 bases between the two germline ends. CDR3 DNA: TGTGCCAGCAGCCAGGCAGGGAACTACGAGCAGTACTTC. It yields the protein CASSQAGNYEQYF.

This chain uses TRBV29-1 with TRBJ2-5; 8 bases line up with TRBD1. The CDR3 contains 12 residues. Germline V lookup: CDR1 SQVTM, CDR2 ANQGSEA. Losses at the gene ends were 7 bases for V and 5 bases for J; bases not matched to a gene: 6. The CDR3 coding sequence is TGCAGCGCCCCAGGGGGCGCGGAGACCCAGTACTTC. It encodes CSAPGGAETQYF.

This chain links TRBV25-1 with TRBJ1-1, with 8 bases that match TRBD1. V was pared by 8 bases and J by 5 bases, with 16 bases of the junction left unmatched. Germline V CDR1 and CDR2: MGHDK, SYGVNS. The CDR3 contains 16 residues. DNA for the CDR3: TGTGCCAGCTGCCCGGGGACAGGTGGGGTTAGGACTGAAGCTTTCTTT. Translation: CASCPGTGGVRTEAFF.

The gene calls are TRBV5-1 and TRBJ2-3; 11 nucleotides match TRBD2. The CDR3 is 17 residues long. Trimming at V came to 1 base and at J to 4 bases, leaving 8 bases not matched to a gene. Germline V gives CDR1 SGHRS, CDR2 YFSETQ. This CDR3 is CASSLSSGGARADTQYF. For the CDR3, the DNA is TGCGCCAGCAGCTTGAGTAGCGGGGGGGCCCGTGCAGATACGCAGTATTTT.

This chain uses TRBV5-1 with TRBJ1-1; 11 nucleotides line up with TRBD1. This CDR3 region has 16 residues. V trimming: 3 bases; J trimming: 4 bases; junction bases outside the gene matches: 8. Germline loops: CDR1 SGHRS, CDR2 YFSETQ. The CDR3 protein is CASSSTRTGGVTEAFF. In DNA form, the CDR3 reads TGCGCCAGCAGCTCCACCCGGACAGGGGGCGTCACTGAAGCTTTCTTT. Filled out from reference TRBV5-1 and TRBJ1-1, the complete variable domain reads KAGVTQTPRYLIKTRGQQVTLSCSPISGHRSVSWYQQTPGQGLQFLFEYFSETQRNKGNFPGRFSGRQFSNSRSEMNVSTLELGDSALYLCASSSTRTGGVTEAFFGQGTRLTVV.

The chain joins TRBV14 to TRBJ2-3; 10 positions agree with TRBD1. Germline V gene sequence: CDR1 SGHDN, CDR2 FVKESK. There are 15 residues in the CDR3. V was pared by 4 bases and J by 4 bases, with 5 bases of the junction left unmatched. CDR3 amino acids: CASSRQGAVADTQYF. The CDR3 DNA reads TGTGCCAGCAGCCGACAGGGGGCCGTGGCAGATACGCAGTATTTT.

V and J are TRBV7-2 and TRBJ2-5; a possible D gene is TRBD2 (5 bases). The CDR3 sequence is 15 residues long. In germline, CDR1 is SGHTA, CDR2 FQGNSA. The V gene lost 5 bases and the J gene lost 8 bases, with 21 bases spanning the gap. CDR3 in DNA: TGTGCCAGCAGCCCACCCTCTGGCGGACTCCGAACCCAGTACTTC. This translates into CASSPPSGGLRTQYF.

The V gene is TRBV5-1, the J gene TRBJ1-2; D call uncertain. The CDR3 length is 13 residues. The germline V and J ends were trimmed by 1 base and 5 bases, with 9 bases remaining between them. Germline loops: CDR1 SGHRS, CDR2 YFSETQ. The CDR3 DNA follows: TGCGCCAGCAGCTTGCCAGGACTGTATGGCTACACCTTC. This codes for CASSLPGLYGYTF. The entire variable domain, with the rest obtained from reference TRBV5-1 and TRBJ1-2, is as follows: KAGVTQTPRYLIKTRGQQVTLSCSPISGHRSVSWYQQTPGQGLQFLFEYFSETQRNKGNFPGRFSGRQFSNSRSEMNVSTLELGDSALYLCASSLPGLYGYTFGSGTRLTVV.

This chain links TRBV5-1 with TRBJ1-1, with TRBD1 as a possible D gene (6 bases). The V gene's germline CDR1 is SGHRS and CDR2 YFSETQ. The CDR3 totals 15 residues. The V gene lost 3 bases and the J gene lost 3 bases, with 15 bases spanning the gap. CDR3 in amino acids: CASSWGHQGDTEAFF. The CDR3 nucleotides are TGCGCCAGCAGCTGGGGACACCAAGGGGACACTGAAGCTTTCTTT.

In this sample, this clone turned up once. V usage is TRBV6-2 or TRBV6-3 and J usage is TRBJ1-2, with TRBD1 matching 10 bases. Germline lookup yields CDR1 MNHEY and CDR2 SVGEGT. The V and J ends lost 5 bases and 0 bases, in that order; junction bases with no gene match: 9. There are 17 residues in the CDR3. The CDR3 loop reads CASSTRTGGPSNYGYTF. The CDR3 region has the DNA TGTGCCAGCAGTACCCGGACAGGGGGTCCATCTAACTATGGCTACACCTTC.

This sequence joins TRBV11-3 and TRBJ1-1; possibly TRBD1 for D (5 bases). CDR1 and CDR2 from the germline V gene are SGHNT and YENEEA. The length of the CDR3 is 13 residues. V was cut by 4 bases and J by 4 bases, with 10 bases left in between. CDR3 DNA: TGTGCCAGCAGCTCCGCAGGGTCCACTGAAGCTTTCTTT. It encodes CASSSAGSTEAFF.

This clone was seen once. V and J are TRBV12-3 or TRBV12-4 and TRBJ1-2, with D unclear. CDR3 length equals 13 residues. V shed 3 bases and J shed 10 bases, with 15 bases lying between them. CDR3 protein: CASSFGVEGPYTF. The CDR3 DNA reads TGTGCCAGCAGTTTTGGGGTGGAGGGCCCCTACACCTTC.

The table lists this clone with a few counts. The J gene is TRBJ2-1, the V gene TRBV6-4, with TRBD2 identical over 12 bases. CDR3 length: 17 residues. The germline V gene encodes CDR1 MRHNA and CDR2 SNTAGT. J lost 4 bases, V lost 0 bases, and 4 bases had no gene match. CDR3 DNA: TGTGCCAGCAGTGACTCGGCTAGCGGGGGGGATTACAATGAGCAGTTCTTC. Translated, it gives CASSDSASGGDYNEQFF.